A single sample is the source of the 11 T cell receptor beta chains below, sequenced in a study of OX40 agonist ivuxolimab in advanced cancers. Libraries came from the immunoSEQ multiplex PCR assay. Imported from immuneACCESS, the table was reduced by TCRdb to in-frame sequences with V and J called. These copies leave out some clones; in studies compared against another copy, an unresolved V gene accounts for under half, and the cause of the remainder is not known. For this sample the table gives over 100,000 clones, of which roughly nine tenths were detected only once. Together, the top ten hold 0.55% of the sample. Source: CD4+ or CD8+ T cells sorted from blood, taken in a trial of the OX40 agonist ivuxolimab. The origin of the receptors is an adult with an advanced solid tumor such as melanoma, head and neck, liver or kidney cancer.

This chain uses TRBV2 with TRBJ1-6, with no clear D. This CDR3 has 13 residues. Germline V gene lookup returns CDR1 SNHLY and CDR2 FYNNEI. V lost 7 bases to trimming and J lost 6 bases, with 10 bases between them. The CDR3 DNA sequence: TGTGCCAGCAAGAGGACCATTAATTCACCCCTCCACTTT. It encodes CASKRTINSPLHF.

The chain uses TRBV6-5 and TRBJ1-4; maybe TRBD1 (6 bases). Germline assignment: CDR1 MNHEY and CDR2 SVGAGI. CDR3 length: 15 amino acids. Trimming took off 5 bases at V and 0 bases at J, with 10 bases between the two ends. As DNA, the CDR3 is TGTGCCAGCAGTGGCAAGGGGGCAACTAATGAAAAACTGTTTTTT. As protein: CASSGKGATNEKLFF.

The chain couples TRBV5-1 to TRBJ1-4, with 8 bases aligning to TRBD1. The length of the CDR3 is 14 residues. V shed 3 bases, J shed 7 bases, and the junction held 5 bases outside the gene matches. The V gene's germline CDR1 is SGHRS and CDR2 YFSETQ. For the CDR3, the DNA is TGCGCCAGCAGCTCACAGGGGGTCGGTGAAAAACTGTTTTTT. As protein: CASSSQGVGEKLFF.

The V call is TRBV29-1, the J call TRBJ2-1; 8 bases match TRBD1. This CDR3 contains 14 residues. Looked up from germline, CDR1 is SQVTM and CDR2 is ANQGSEA. J lost 9 bases, V lost 6 bases, and 13 bases had no gene match. The CDR3 bases are TGCAGCGTCACAGGGGGATCTAATGGTTTTGAGCAGTTCTTC. Translation: CSVTGGSNGFEQFF.

In this sample, this clone turned up a few times. J is TRBJ1-2 and V is TRBV30; TRBD1 matches 12 bases. Germline values: CDR1 GTSNPN, CDR2 SVGIG (reference sequence). The CDR3 covers 12 residues. Losses at the gene ends were 4 bases for V and 8 bases for J; bases not matched to a gene: 2. The CDR3 region is CAWTGTGGGYTF. CDR3 in DNA: TGTGCCTGGACCGGGACAGGGGGCGGCTACACCTTC. Supplemented by reference TRBV30 and TRBJ1-2, the full variable domain reads SQTIHQWPATLVQPVGSPLSLECTVEGTSNPNLYWYRQAAGRGLQLLFYSVGIGQISSEVPQNLSASRPQDRQFILSSKKLLLSDSGFYLCAWTGTGGGYTFGSGTRLTVV.

The rearrangement uses TRBV28 and TRBJ2-5, with D unclear. The germline gives CDR1 MDHEN, CDR2 SYDVKM. This CDR3 contains 14 residues. V shed 5 bases and J shed 5 bases, with 15 bases lying between them. CDR3 sequence: CASSAPGAWETQYF. The CDR3 bases are TGTGCCAGCAGTGCCCCCGGAGCCTGGGAGACCCAGTACTTC.

This chain uses TRBV7-2 with TRBJ1-3; D is undetermined. V shed 3 bases and J shed 0 bases, with 15 bases lying between them. CDR3 size: 17 residues. Germline lookup yields CDR1 SGHTA and CDR2 FQGNSA. The CDR3 region is CASSLGSRTLSGNTIYF. The CDR3 nucleotides are TGTGCCAGCAGCTTGGGGAGCAGGACCCTCTCTGGAAACACCATATATTTT. Full variable domain (rest looked up from reference TRBV7-2 and TRBJ1-3): GAGVSQSPSNKVTEKGKDVELRCDPISGHTALYWYRQSLGQGLEFLIYFQGNSAPDKSGLPSDRFSAERTGGSVSTLTIQRTQQEDSAVYLCASSLGSRTLSGNTIYFGEGSWLTVV.

V is TRBV28 and J is TRBJ1-1, with 7 bases identical to TRBD1. This CDR3 comprises 15 residues. Germline loops: CDR1 MDHEN, CDR2 SYDVKM. V was clipped by 5 bases and J by 1 base; unmatched bases: 7. The CDR3 sequence is CASSPSGGQNTEAFF. The CDR3 DNA follows: TGTGCCAGCAGTCCTTCAGGGGGACAGAACACTGAAGCTTTCTTT.

The rearrangement uses TRBV20-1 and TRBJ2-7; D gene unclear. Germline loops: CDR1 DFQATT, CDR2 SNEGSKA (reference sequence). This CDR3 is 11 amino acids long. Trimming cost V 3 bases and J 7 bases, with 10 bases left between them. The CDR3 DNA is TGCAGTGCTAGGACCACGCGGGAGCAGTACTTC. As protein: CSARTTREQYF.

V and J are TRBV6-6 and TRBJ2-1, with 11 bases matching TRBD1. Trimming removed 8 bases from V and 8 bases from J; junction bases left unmatched: 5. The V gene's germline CDR1 is MNHNY and CDR2 SVGAGI (reference sequence). This CDR3 is 13 amino acids long. CDR3 loop: CASLGTGGDEQFF. The CDR3 DNA is TGTGCCAGCCTCGGGACAGGGGGGGATGAGCAGTTCTTC.

The chain employs TRBV29-1 and TRBJ2-7, with a weak D call TRBD2 (5 bases). Germline V CDR1 and CDR2: SQVTM, ANQGSEA. Trimming cost V 5 bases and J 0 bases, with 17 bases left between them. The CDR3 totals 15 residues. The CDR3 sequence: CSVWKGSFSSYEQYF. The DNA for the CDR3 is TGCAGCGTTTGGAAAGGGAGCTTCAGCTCCTACGAGCAGTACTTC.